The source of this TCR beta chain is a study of Graves' ophthalmopathy and Graves' hyperthyroidism. Concerning this clonotype: It is likely a read error, because the conserved phenylalanine at the end of the CDR3 is missing.

The authors amplified TCR beta CDR3 regions from RNA transcripts. HTBI primers were employed in first-round RT-PCR, then a second-round multiplex PCR followed. Each CDR3 protein gets one entry after TCRdb re-called the multiplex PCR reads with MiXCR. The data show 200,000 to 250,000 distinct CDR3 sequences, about 22% seen once. Specimen: peripheral blood. The sequence derives from a woman in her fifties or sixties with Graves' ophthalmopathy.

CDR3 coding DNA: TGTGCCAGCAGCCCTCCTTCGACGCCCCAGCATATT. Residues: CASSPPSTPQHI. The chain carries TRBV28 and TRBJ1-5; D remains unclear. CDR3 length: 12 amino acids. The V and J ends lost 6 bases and 9 bases respectively, with 12 bases between them. CDR1 and CDR2 (germline): MDHEN, SYDVKM.